These 27 T cell receptor beta chains originate from one sample sequenced in a study of tumor and adjacent non-tumor tissue in lung cancer. No cell sorting was done before RNA was extracted from the tissue. The library came from three nested PCR rounds adapted from ARM-PCR protocols. Via MiXCR, TCRdb re-called the multiplex PCR reads, giving one row per CDR3 protein. The sample carries approximately 130,000 distinct CDR3 sequences, roughly 64% recorded once. The sequenced sample consisted of lung tumor tissue. These receptors all come from a man aged 25-45 years with non-small cell lung cancer.

This clonotype was recorded at least ten times. This chain joins TRBV4-1 and TRBJ2-1; tentatively, D is TRBD2 (5 bases). Germline V CDR1 and CDR2: MGHRA, YSYEKL. The CDR3 is 12 amino acids. Trimming shortened V by 3 bases and J by 8 bases, and 8 bases separated the two germline ends. DNA for the CDR3: TGCGCCAGCAGCCATCCCGGGGATGAGCAGTTCTTC. It translates to CASSHPGDEQFF.

On this clonotype: A much more abundant neighbour one base away suggests this may be a read error. The rearrangement uses TRBV6-2 or TRBV6-3 and TRBJ2-3; D is unclear. This CDR3 is built from 16 residues. Germline CDR1 reads MNHEY; CDR2 reads SVGEGT. V lost 8 bases to trimming and J lost 2 bases, with 20 bases between them. The CDR3 region is CASGPGSVLLTDTQYF. CDR3 in DNA: TGTGCCAGCGGCCCCGGTTCGGTACTCCTCACAGATACGCAGTATTTT.

This clonotype came up once. Germline and junction disagree at one end, which may indicate a read error. V gene TRBV11-3 combines with J gene TRBJ1-4, with 9 bases that match TRBD1. Germline V CDR1 and CDR2: SGHNT, YENEEA. The length of the CDR3 is 14 residues. CDR3 amino acids: CASNSRQGGEKLYF. The CDR3 nucleotides read TGTGCCAGCAACTCCCGACAGGGGGGTGAAAAACTGTATTTT.

This clonotype was observed a handful of times. With a much larger clone just one base away, this may be a read error. This sequence joins TRBV24-1 and TRBJ2-2, with a tentative D call TRBD1 (7 bases). CDR1 and CDR2 (germline): KGHDR, SFDVKD. The CDR3 is 17 residues long. Trimming shortened V by 5 bases and J by 5 bases, and 20 bases separated the two germline ends. This chain's CDR3 is CATSGYPSPGGTGELFF. The CDR3 bases are TGTGCCACCAGTGGTTACCCCTCCCCAGGGGGGACCGGGGAGCTGTTTTTT.

The rearrangement links TRBV5-4 to TRBJ2-2; D uncertain. Germline V gene lookup returns CDR1 SGHNT and CDR2 YYREEE (reference sequence). This CDR3 spans 18 amino acids. V was clipped by 0 bases and J by 6 bases, with 21 bases between them. The CDR3 spells CASSLGLHLALDAGELFF. The DNA for the CDR3 is TGTGCCAGCAGCTTGGGGCTCCATCTGGCCCTGGATGCCGGGGAGCTGTTTTTT.

Notes on this clonotype: The junction does not match germline at one end; this may be a read error. The CDR3 spells CASCPQGQGPYEQYF. DNA for the CDR3: TGTGCCAGCTGCCCACAGGGACAGGGCCCCTACGAGCAATACTTC. The chain carries TRBV7-2 and TRBJ2-7; 9 bases map to TRBD1. In germline, CDR1 is SGHTA, CDR2 FQGNSA. The CDR3 totals 15 residues. Full variable domain (remainder filled in from reference TRBV7-2 and TRBJ2-7): GAGVSQSPSNKVTEKGKDVELRCDPISGHTALYWYRQSLGQGLEFLIYFQGNSAPDKSGLPSDRFSAERTGGSVSTLTIQRTQQEDSAVYLCASCPQGQGPYEQYFGPGTRLTVT.

This clonotype was observed a single time. The chain couples TRBV11-2 to TRBJ2-1; 14 nucleotides line up with TRBD2. The length of the CDR3 is 15 residues. Germline CDR1 reads SGHAT; CDR2 reads FQNNGV. The V segment lost 5 bases and the J segment 14 bases; nucleotides outside the gene matches: 11. CDR3: CASSPWTSGRKEEFF. The DNA for the CDR3 is TGTGCCAGCAGCCCCTGGACTAGCGGGAGGAAAGAGGAGTTCTTC.

This clonotype was recorded a few times. The gene calls are TRBV27 and TRBJ2-7; D is unresolved. CDR1 is MNHEY, CDR2 SMNVEV, per germline (reference sequence). V was shortened by 8 bases and J by 0 bases, with 14 bases between the two germline ends. This CDR3 is built from 14 residues. CDR3 loop: CASRLHLSSYEQYF. CDR3 in DNA: TGTGCCAGCCGCCTTCACTTGAGCTCCTACGAGCAGTACTTC.

The chain uses TRBV10-1 and TRBJ2-7, with 13 positions matching TRBD2. Germline V lookup: CDR1 WNHNN, CDR2 SYGVQD (reference sequence). CDR3 length equals 15 residues. Unmatched junction bases numbered 5, after V lost 6 bases and J lost 3 bases. The CDR3 is CASRTGTSGNYEQYF. The CDR3 DNA sequence: TGCGCCAGCAGGACCGGGACTAGCGGGAACTACGAGCAGTACTTC.

This clonotype was detected only a few times. The junction shows a germline mismatch at one end, possibly a read error. V is TRBV6-5 and J is TRBJ2-1; D is unclear. Germline loops: CDR1 MNHEY, CDR2 SVGAGI. The CDR3 contains 13 residues. The CDR3 protein is CANSYDKGSEQFF. As DNA, the CDR3 is TGTGCCAACAGTTACGATAAGGGCAGTGAGCAGTTCTTC.

In regard to this clonotype: A read error is likely, as this CDR3 ends without the conserved phenylalanine or tryptophan. V gene TRBV10-3 combines with J gene TRBJ2-7; D gene uncertain. The CDR3 runs 14 residues. Germline V gives CDR1 ENHRY, CDR2 SYGVKD. The V end was cut by 0 bases, the J end by 2 bases, with 8 bases between. The CDR3 nucleotides read TGTGCCATCAGTGAGTCGGTAGTCCCCTACGAGCAGTACTGC. It codes for CAISESVVPYEQYC.

Points on this clonotype: A read error may explain this, as a much larger clone is one base away. The conserved phenylalanine or tryptophan is not found at the CDR3 terminus, so this likely reflects a read error. No DNA is shown, since the ends of the CDR3 on it are uncertain; the CDR3 is the one TCRdb lists. The chain couples TRBV12-3 or TRBV12-4 to TRBJ1-4. The CDR3 adds up to 13 amino acids, both ends counted. This chain's CDR3 is CASSTDPQALMFS.

The table lists this clonotype with many counts. J is TRBJ2-4 and V is TRBV29-1; D is unresolved. The CDR3 spans 13 residues. V was trimmed by 6 bases and J by 0 bases, leaving 9 bases between them. Germline CDR1 SQVTM, CDR2 ANQGSEA. The CDR3 nucleotides read TGCAGCGTAACCCGTCTAGCCAAAAACATTCAGTACTTC. Its translation: CSVTRLAKNIQYF.

Regarding this clonotype: The junction shows a germline mismatch at one end, possibly a read error. The chain couples TRBV12-3 or TRBV12-4 to TRBJ1-3; 7 nucleotides align to TRBD1. The CDR3 runs 15 residues. CDR3 loop: CVSSPMGQLGNTIYF. The CDR3 DNA reads as TGTGTCAGCAGTCCCATGGGACAGCTTGGAAACACCATATATTTT.

This clonotype occurred a few times. This may be a read error: a much more frequent sequence differs by one nucleotide. The conserved phenylalanine or tryptophan is not found at the CDR3 terminus, so this likely reflects a read error. The chain is built from TRBV12-3 or TRBV12-4 and TRBJ2-2; a possible D gene is TRBD2 (6 bases). Between the trimmed V and J ends, which lost 8 bases and 11 bases, there was a span of 9 bases. This CDR3 has 10 residues. This chain's CDR3 is CASGGAELFL. Here the CDR3 DNA reads TGTGCCAGCGGAGGGGCAGAGCTGTTTCTT.

To note about this clonotype: This is likely a read error, given that the CDR3 carries no conserved phenylalanine or tryptophan at its end. The chain carries TRBV6-5 and TRBJ2-1; D is unclear. Germline-derived CDR1 and CDR2 are MNHEY and SVGAGI. This CDR3 spans 16 amino acids. Between the trimmed V and J ends, which lost 5 bases and 4 bases, there was a span of 18 bases. Here the CDR3 reads CASSATLPSSYNEQFV. The DNA of the CDR3 is TGTGCCAGCAGTGCTACCCTACCGAGCTCGTACAATGAGCAGTTCGTC.

The gene calls are TRBV12-3 or TRBV12-4 and TRBJ2-2; either TRBD1 or TRBD2 may fit D (5 bases each). The CDR3 totals 13 residues. The V end was cut by 4 bases, the J end by 9 bases, with 12 bases between. The CDR3 DNA is TGTGCCAGCAGTTGGGACGTCCAGCGGGAGCTGTTTTTT. Translation: CASSWDVQRELFF.

This clonotype was detected only once. The junction does not match germline at one end; this may be a read error. The chain employs TRBV4-2 and TRBJ2-3; D is ambiguous. Looked up from germline, CDR1 is LGHNA and CDR2 is YNFKEQ. This CDR3 region has 16 residues. Here the CDR3 DNA reads TGTGCCAACAGCCAAGAATATCCCACCTCCACAGATACGCAGTATTTT. As protein: CANSQEYPTSTDTQYF.

This clonotype has at least ten counts. The rearrangement uses TRBV11-2 and TRBJ2-5; TRBD1 or TRBD2 may be the D gene (6 bases each). Germline assignment: CDR1 SGHAT and CDR2 FQNNGV. V shed 5 bases and J shed 3 bases, with 19 bases lying between them. The CDR3 runs 16 residues. The CDR3 nucleotides are TGTGCCAGCAGCCTCTCACTTTGGGGGGCCAAAGAGACCCAGTACTTC. This codes for CASSLSLWGAKETQYF.

In its sample, this clonotype was seen many times. This chain links TRBV5-6 with TRBJ2-5, with D possibly matching TRBD2 (5 bases). The germline CDR1 and CDR2 sequences are SGHDT and YYEEEE. Trimming shortened V by 2 bases and J by 0 bases, and 5 bases separated the two germline ends. The CDR3 runs 13 residues. The CDR3, as DNA: TGTGCCAGCAGCTTCGGGGACCAAGAGACCCAGTACTTC. Translating gives CASSFGDQETQYF.

V is TRBV29-1 and J is TRBJ2-1; D unclear. Per the germline V gene, CDR1 is SQVTM and CDR2 is ANQGSEA. V lost 3 bases, J lost 5 bases, and 11 bases lay in between. The CDR3 runs 13 residues. In nucleotides, the CDR3 is TGCAGCGTTGAGGGGTGTGGACACAATGAGCAGTTCTTC. Translation gives CSVEGCGHNEQFF.

This clonotype appeared a few times. This may be a read error, as it is one base from a much larger clone. V gene TRBV29-1 combines with J gene TRBJ2-7; 10 nucleotides match TRBD1. V shed 4 bases, J shed 6 bases, and the junction held 12 bases outside the gene matches. The length of the CDR3 is 15 residues. CDR1 SQVTM and CDR2 ANQGSEA come from the germline V gene. The CDR3 DNA is TGCAGCGTTGTAACCGGGACAGGGGATATTTCCGAGCAGTACTTC. Amino acid sequence: CSVVTGTGDISEQYF.

Note on this clonotype: Being one base from a much bigger clone, this may be a read error. This chain connects TRBV6-2 or TRBV6-3 to TRBJ2-1, with D unclear. Germline V gene data show CDR1 as MNHEY and CDR2 as SVGEGT. The CDR3 consists of 12 residues. The CDR3 protein is CSSSGPYKEQFF. The DNA for the CDR3 is TGTTCCAGCAGTGGACCGTACAAGGAGCAGTTCTTC.

There are many counts of this clonotype. This chain connects TRBV29-1 to TRBJ1-1; D is unclear. The ends were cut back, 7 bases at V and 5 bases at J, with 17 bases in the middle. The CDR3 runs to 13 residues. Germline lookup yields CDR1 SQVTM and CDR2 ANQGSEA. The CDR3 reads CSGKGAGRTEAFF. DNA for the CDR3: TGCAGCGGCAAGGGAGCGGGGAGGACTGAAGCTTTCTTT.

The chain combines TRBV20-1 with TRBJ2-7; TRBD2 might be the D (7 bases). V gave up 8 bases and J gave up 5 bases, with 22 bases separating them. Germline-derived CDR1 and CDR2 are DFQATT and SNEGSKA (reference sequence). The CDR3 length is 14 residues. CDR3 nucleotides: TGCAGTATTAAAACAGTGGGGGGGCTGAACGAGCAGTACTTC. This translates into CSIKTVGGLNEQYF.

This clonotype was counted a few times. The gene calls are TRBV5-5 and TRBJ1-3; D gene ambiguous. This CDR3 is 16 amino acids long. V was trimmed by 4 bases and J by 0 bases, leaving 14 bases between them. The germline gives CDR1 SGHKS, CDR2 YYEKEE (reference sequence). CDR3 in amino acids: CASSLRRTHSGNTIYF. The CDR3 coding sequence is TGTGCCAGCAGCCTCCGGCGTACCCACTCTGGAAACACCATATATTTT.

This clonotype was detected ten times or more. This sequence joins TRBV11-1 and TRBJ2-6; D is ambiguous. The CDR3 sequence is 14 residues long. Germline CDR1 and CDR2: SGHAT and FQDESV (reference sequence). Trimming cost V 2 bases and J 0 bases, with 2 bases left between them. In DNA form, the CDR3 reads TGTGCCAGCAGCTTATTCTCTGGGGCCAACGTCCTGACTTTC. Protein: CASSLFSGANVLTF.